The sequence of this T cell receptor beta chain was determined in a study of Ad26.COV2.S vaccination and SARS-CoV-2 variants. Study at large: Of the COV1001 trial arms, the Ad26.COV2.S arm included the donor.

Germline V gene sequence: CDR1 SGHRS, CDR2 YFSETQ. Trimming cost V 4 bases and J 0 bases; bases outside gene matches: 6. The CDR3 is 15 amino acids. Regarding treatment: 15 to 20 received Ad26.COV2.S at low or high dose, single or two shots; a few received placebo; per-sample allocation not given. Sampling was performed 63 days after the first vaccine or placebo injection. Produced via immunoSEQ multiplex PCR; TCRdb's table is partial and in-frame only. The sample holds 380,000 or so clones; about four fifths are singletons and the top ten take about 7.4%. In regard to this clone: Its antigen is currently unknown.

Broader study findings: Total responses of T cells may have been underestimated by the analyses of TCR breadth and depth.

This sequence originates from a person aged 18-60 years who received the Ad26.COV2.S COVID-19 vaccine or a placebo. The V call is TRBV5-1, the J call TRBJ2-7, with 8 bases aligning to TRBD1. This specimen was peripheral blood, taken in a trial of Ad26.COV2.S vaccine versus placebo. CDR3 protein: CASSNGQGYSYEQYF. The CDR3 DNA sequence: TGCGCCAGCAGCAACGGACAGGGATACTCCTACGAGCAGTACTTC.